This TCR beta chain was documented in a study of cytomegalovirus exposure and HLA in healthy donors. Comments on this clone: The antigen remains unidentified.

PCR used 60 Vbeta primers and 13 Jbeta primers. The assay was immunoSEQ multiplex PCR, and TCRdb's table has in-frame clones only and misses some. The table has 170,000 or so clones, 77% seen once; the top ten hold roughly 3.7%. Study findings and constraints: The study carried out a later analysis of TCR beta sequences. It associated 15,000 to 20,000 of them with specific HLA alleles at a false discovery rate of 0.05.

The V gene end was trimmed by 2 bases and the J gene end by 4 bases; junction bases not matched to a gene: 13. The CDR3 consists of 18 residues. CDR1 KGHSH and CDR2 LQKENI come from the germline V gene. This sequence originates from a woman in her fifties or sixties in good health and CMV-seropositive. The chain couples TRBV18 to TRBJ2-1; the match to TRBD2 covers 8 bases. The sample comprised PBMCs. CDR3 amino acids: CASSPGGAGVPKYNEQFF. CDR3 coding DNA: TGTGCCAGCTCACCAGGGGGAGCGGGGGTACCCAAGTACAATGAGCAGTTCTTC.